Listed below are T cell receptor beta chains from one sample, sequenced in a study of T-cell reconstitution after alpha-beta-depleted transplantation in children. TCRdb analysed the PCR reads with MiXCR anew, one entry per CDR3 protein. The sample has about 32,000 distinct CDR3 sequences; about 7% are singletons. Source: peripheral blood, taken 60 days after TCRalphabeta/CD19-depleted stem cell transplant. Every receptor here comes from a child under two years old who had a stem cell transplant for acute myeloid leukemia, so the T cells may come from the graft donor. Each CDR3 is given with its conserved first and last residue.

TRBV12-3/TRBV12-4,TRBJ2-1,CASRTGPEQFF
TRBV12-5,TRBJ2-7,CASGLVFPGTSNYEQYF
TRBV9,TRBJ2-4,CASSVGDLGNIQYF
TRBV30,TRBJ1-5,CAWSRDRGGQPQHF
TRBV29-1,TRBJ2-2,CSVDSGGTGELFF
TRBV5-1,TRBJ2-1,CASSLVRGINEQFF
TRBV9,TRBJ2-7,CASSVAGDYEQYF
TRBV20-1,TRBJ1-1,CSARPGGSTEAFF
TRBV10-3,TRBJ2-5,CAISGRPGETQYF
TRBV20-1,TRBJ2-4,CSAALAGGAKNIQYF
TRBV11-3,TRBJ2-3,CASTDSDTQYF
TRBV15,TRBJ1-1,CATSGSTEAFF
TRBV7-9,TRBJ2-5,CASSFTGLQETQYF
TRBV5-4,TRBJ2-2,CASSTGLAGKSGELFF
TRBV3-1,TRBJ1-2,CASSQGQGFGYTF
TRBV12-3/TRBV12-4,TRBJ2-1,CASSPRGAIGGRPYNEQFF
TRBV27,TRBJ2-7,CASSYGTGNYEQYF
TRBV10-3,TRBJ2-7,CAIVGGGPNGQYF
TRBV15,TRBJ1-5,CATSRDKNGDQPQHF
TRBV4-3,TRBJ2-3,CASSLRRTSTDTQYF
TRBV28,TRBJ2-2,CASSFMGQGHRELFF
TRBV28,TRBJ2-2,CASSPTAGIGPNTGDLFF
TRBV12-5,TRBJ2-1,CASRQSGTSNEQFF
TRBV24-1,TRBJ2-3,CATSDVTSGDHTQYF
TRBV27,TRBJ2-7,CASRQRAAYEQYF
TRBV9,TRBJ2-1,CASTPPGGGNYNEQFF
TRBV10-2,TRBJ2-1,CASSESSRGNTEQFF
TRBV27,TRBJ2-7,CASSWQGTYEQYF
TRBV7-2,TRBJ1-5,CASSSRDRGFNSNQPQHF
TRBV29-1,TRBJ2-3,CSGSTDTQYF
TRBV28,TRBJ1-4,CASRTTDGPNEKLFF
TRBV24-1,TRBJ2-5,CATSSGTGVPETQYF
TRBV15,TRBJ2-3,CATSRVEGGGQYF
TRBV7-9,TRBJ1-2,CASSRDRDGYTF
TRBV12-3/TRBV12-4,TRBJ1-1,CASSPRTGGEIEAFF
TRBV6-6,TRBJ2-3,CASSLSGGDTQYF
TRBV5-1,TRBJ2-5,CASGQGANNQETQYF
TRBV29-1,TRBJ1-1,CSVWGKGNTEAFF
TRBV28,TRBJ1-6,CASSLIRGVGNSPLHF
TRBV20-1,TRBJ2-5,CSASPQGSQYF
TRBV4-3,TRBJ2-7,CASSQAVVGARGAYEQYF
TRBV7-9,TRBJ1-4,CASSLSGRDELFF
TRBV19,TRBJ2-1,CASSPGLAGGTNEQFF
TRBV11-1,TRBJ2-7,CASSRVWSSYEQYF
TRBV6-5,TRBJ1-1,CASRGGRHTEAFF
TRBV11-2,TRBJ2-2,CASGSGRAVTGELFF
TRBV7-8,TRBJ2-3,CASSLAPGDTQYF
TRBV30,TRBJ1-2,CASDRNGYTF
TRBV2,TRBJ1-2,CASSENRESYGYTF
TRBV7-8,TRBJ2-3,CASSSPGLADLGDTQYF
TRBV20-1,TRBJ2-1,CSARWREGRDEQFF
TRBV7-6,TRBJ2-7,CASSSRTGGYEQYF
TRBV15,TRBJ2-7,CATSRGGQTYEQYF